These 16 T cell receptor beta chains were all obtained from the same sample, sequenced in a study of blood T cell repertoires in COVID-19. Some clones are missing from TCRdb's copy, which holds only in-frame ones; the method was immunoSEQ multiplex PCR. The sample lists some 96,000 clones, over 65% occurring once. Sequencing was carried out using peripheral blood. The source is a human donor in a cohort sampled during active COVID-19.

The J gene is TRBJ1-1, the V gene TRBV18; 8 bases align to TRBD1. CDR1 and CDR2 (germline): KGHSH, LQKENI. V trimming: 3 bases; J trimming: 5 bases; junction bases outside the gene matches: 8. This CDR3 is 15 amino acids long. This CDR3 is CASSPIQGASTEAFF. The CDR3 bases are TGTGCCAGCTCACCTATCCAGGGGGCGAGTACTGAAGCTTTCTTT. The variable domain in full, completed from reference TRBV18 and TRBJ1-1, reads NAGVMQNPRHLVRRRGQEARLRCSPMKGHSHVYWYRQLPEEGLKFMVYLQKENIIDESGMPKERFSAEFPKEGPSILRIQQVVRGDSAAYFCASSPIQGASTEAFFGQGTRLTVV.

V usage is TRBV24-1 and J usage is TRBJ1-2, with a tentative D call TRBD1 (5 bases). Germline V gene sequence: CDR1 KGHDR, CDR2 SFDVKD. The V and J ends lost 3 bases and 6 bases respectively, with 16 bases between them. The CDR3 is 15 amino acids. Written as DNA, the CDR3 is TGTGCCACCAGTGATCCGATGGGGGGAGGTAATGGCTACACCTTC. Its protein is CATSDPMGGGNGYTF.

The rearrangement uses TRBV5-1 and TRBJ2-7; tentative D call: TRBD1 (6 bases). The CDR3 is made up of 12 amino acids. Germline V lookup: CDR1 SGHRS, CDR2 YFSETQ. Trimming took off 4 bases at V and 5 bases at J, with 10 bases between the two ends. This CDR3 is CASSVQGNEQYF. The DNA for the CDR3 is TGCGCCAGCAGCGTACAGGGAAACGAGCAGTACTTC.

This chain links TRBV4-3 with TRBJ2-2; 10 bases align to TRBD1. Germline loops: CDR1 LGHNA, CDR2 YSLEER. This CDR3 spans 18 amino acids. Germline trimming cut 3 bases from V and 4 bases from J; bases unmatched to any gene: 11. Here the CDR3 reads CASSQHDPGQGFTGELFF. The DNA of the CDR3 is TGCGCCAGCAGCCAGCACGACCCGGGACAGGGGTTCACCGGGGAGCTGTTTTTT.

The CDR3 loop is CASGTGTALRGYTF. Written as DNA, the CDR3 is TGTGCTAGTGGAACCGGGACAGCTTTGAGGGGCTACACCTTC. The chain employs TRBV12-5 and TRBJ1-2; 7 bases line up with TRBD1. With 6 bases clipped from V and 8 bases from J, the junction kept 12 bases outside the gene matches. CDR1 LGHNT and CDR2 FRNRAP come from the germline V gene. The CDR3 has 14 amino acids.

This clone was detected a few times. The chain carries TRBV11-2 and TRBJ2-5; D gene uncertain. Trimming pared 2 bases from V and 5 bases from J, leaving 12 bases between. Germline assignment: CDR1 SGHAT and CDR2 FQNNGV. This CDR3 spans 14 amino acids. The CDR3 sequence: CASSLSSPQETQYF. The CDR3 DNA follows: TGTGCCAGCAGCTTATCTTCACCCCAGGAGACCCAGTACTTC. Full variable domain (outside the CDR3, taken from reference TRBV11-2 and TRBJ2-5): EAGVAQSPRYKIIEKRQSVAFWCNPISGHATLYWYQQILGQGPKLLIQFQNNGVVDDSQLPKDRFSAERLKGVDSTLKIQPAKLEDSAVYLCASSLSSPQETQYFGPGTRLLVL.

There are a few counts of this clone. V usage is TRBV20-1 and J usage is TRBJ2-7, with D possibly TRBD2 on 5 matching bases. Trimming took off 6 bases at V and 6 bases at J, with 12 bases between the two ends. CDR1 and CDR2 (germline): DFQATT, SNEGSKA (reference sequence). The CDR3 covers 11 residues. The DNA for the CDR3 is TGCAGTGCAGAAGACTACGGCGAGCAGTACTTC. It codes for CSAEDYGEQYF.

The chain employs TRBV30 and TRBJ1-4; 9 positions agree with TRBD1. This CDR3 is 15 amino acids long. Germline V lookup: CDR1 GTSNPN, CDR2 SVGIG (reference sequence). Trimming at V came to 2 bases and at J to 6 bases, leaving 7 bases not matched to a gene. The CDR3 protein is CAWSRNRGRHEKLFF. The CDR3 DNA reads as TGTGCCTGGAGTCGAAACAGGGGGCGGCATGAAAAACTGTTTTTT.

The chain employs TRBV19 and TRBJ2-3, with 7 bases lining up with TRBD2. Germline trimming cut 7 bases from V and 0 bases from J; bases unmatched to any gene: 13. CDR1 and CDR2 (germline): LNHDA, SQIVND (reference sequence). This CDR3 comprises 17 residues. CDR3 nucleotide sequence: TGTGCCAGTACCCCGAGGTGGAGCGGGGCTAGCACAGATACGCAGTATTTT. Amino acids: CASTPRWSGASTDTQYF.

This rearrangement joins TRBV18 to TRBJ2-1; D is possibly TRBD2 (6 bases). CDR1 and CDR2 from the germline V gene are KGHSH and LQKENI. V gave up 3 bases and J gave up 7 bases, with 16 bases separating them. This CDR3 has 15 amino acids. As DNA, the CDR3 is TGTGCCAGCTCACCGCCCGGGACTGTGGGGAATGAGCAGTTCTTC. This sequence encodes CASSPPGTVGNEQFF. Together with reference TRBV18 and TRBJ2-1, the CDR3 gives the full variable domain: NAGVMQNPRHLVRRRGQEARLRCSPMKGHSHVYWYRQLPEEGLKFMVYLQKENIIDESGMPKERFSAEFPKEGPSILRIQQVVRGDSAAYFCASSPPGTVGNEQFFGPGTRLTVL.

This clone was seen a handful of times. The rearrangement uses TRBV7-9 and TRBJ1-1, with 8 positions matching TRBD1. The CDR3 contains 14 residues. Unmatched junction bases numbered 5, after V lost 8 bases and J lost 0 bases. The V gene's germline CDR1 is SEHNR and CDR2 FQNEAQ (reference sequence). This CDR3 reads CASVQGALNTEAFF. The CDR3 nucleotides read TGTGCCAGCGTCCAGGGGGCTCTGAACACTGAAGCTTTCTTT. The variable domain in full, with the rest retrieved from reference TRBV7-9 and TRBJ1-1, is DTGVSQNPRHKITKRGQNVTFRCDPISEHNRLYWYRQTLGQGPEFLTYFQNEAQLEKSRLLSDRFSAERPKGSFSTLEIQRTEQGDSAMYLCASVQGALNTEAFFGQGTRLTVV.

V and J are TRBV2 and TRBJ1-4, with 7 bases aligning to TRBD1. CDR1 is SNHLY, CDR2 FYNNEI, per germline. V gave up 6 bases and J gave up 8 bases; unmatched junction bases: 9. The CDR3 runs 14 residues. The CDR3 nucleotides read TGTGCCAGCAGCGTGACAGGGAGGAGGGAAAAACTGTTTTTT. Residues: CASSVTGRREKLFF.

The V gene is TRBV21-1, the J gene TRBJ2-1; TRBD1, as called in the table, went unchecked against the DNA. TRBV21-1 is a pseudogene locus. This CDR3 is built from 18 residues. The CDR3 spells CASSKAGSGQGAYNEQFF. The CDR3 DNA sequence: TGTGCCAGCAGCAAAGCGGGTTCGGGACAGGGGGCGTACAATGAGCAGTTCTTC.

V is TRBV4-3 and J is TRBJ1-1; TRBD1 is a possible D gene (5 bases). The ends were cut back, 1 base at V and 5 bases at J, with 14 bases in the middle. Germline lookup yields CDR1 LGHNA and CDR2 YSLEER. There are 15 residues in the CDR3. The CDR3 here is CASSQVGWGGTEAFF. In DNA form, the CDR3 reads TGCGCCAGCAGCCAAGTAGGGTGGGGGGGGACTGAAGCTTTCTTT.

The CDR3 here is CASSLVGATEAFF. In DNA form, the CDR3 reads TGCGCCAGCAGCTTGGTGGGGGCCACTGAAGCTTTCTTT. The chain carries TRBV5-1 and TRBJ1-1; the D gene is possibly TRBD1 (6 bases). From germline, CDR1 is SGHRS and CDR2 YFSETQ. V was pared by 0 bases and J by 4 bases, with 7 bases between. This CDR3 region has 13 residues.

The J gene is TRBJ2-7, the V gene TRBV10-3, with 10 bases aligning to TRBD2. V shed 5 bases, J shed 7 bases, and the junction held 11 bases outside the gene matches. Per germline, CDR1 ENHRY and CDR2 SYGVKD. This CDR3 spans 15 amino acids. CDR3 DNA sequence: TGTGCCATCAGTCGAGGACTAGCGGACGTCTATGAGCAGTACTTC. Translated: CAISRGLADVYEQYF.